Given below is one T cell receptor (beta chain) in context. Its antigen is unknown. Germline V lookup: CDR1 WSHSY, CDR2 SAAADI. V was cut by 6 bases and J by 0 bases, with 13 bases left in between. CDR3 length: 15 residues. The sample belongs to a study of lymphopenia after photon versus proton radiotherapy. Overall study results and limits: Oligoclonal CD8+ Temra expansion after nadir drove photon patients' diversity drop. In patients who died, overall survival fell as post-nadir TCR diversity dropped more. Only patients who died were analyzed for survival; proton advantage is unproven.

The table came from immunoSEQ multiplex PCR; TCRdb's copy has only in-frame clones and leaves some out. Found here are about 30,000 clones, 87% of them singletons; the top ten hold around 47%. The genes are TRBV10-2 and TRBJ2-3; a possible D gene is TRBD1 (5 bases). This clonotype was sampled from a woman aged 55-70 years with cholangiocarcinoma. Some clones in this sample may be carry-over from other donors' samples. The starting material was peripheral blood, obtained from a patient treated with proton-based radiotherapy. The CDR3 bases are TGCGCCAGCAGGTGGGGCCCTACTAGCACAGATACGCAGTATTTT. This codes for CASRWGPTSTDTQYF.